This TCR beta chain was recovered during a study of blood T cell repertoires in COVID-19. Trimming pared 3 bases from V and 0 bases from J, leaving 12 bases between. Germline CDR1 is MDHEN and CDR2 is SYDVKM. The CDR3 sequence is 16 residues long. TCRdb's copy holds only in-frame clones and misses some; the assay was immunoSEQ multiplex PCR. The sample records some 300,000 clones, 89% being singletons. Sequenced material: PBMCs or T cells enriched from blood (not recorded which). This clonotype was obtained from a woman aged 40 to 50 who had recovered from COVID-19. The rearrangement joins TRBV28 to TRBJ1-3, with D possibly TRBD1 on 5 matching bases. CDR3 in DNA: TGTGCCAGCAGTTTGGGGGGTGCACCCTCTGGAAACACCATATATTTT. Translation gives CASSLGGAPSGNTIYF.